The 2 T cell receptor beta chains below were found in one sample sequenced in a study of T cells in localized non-small cell lung cancer. The repertoire was sequenced with immunoSEQ multiplex PCR; TCRdb's copy has only in-frame clones and lacks some. The data show tens of thousands of clones, 80% seen once. The sequences come from peripheral blood, collected before any cancer treatment. The receptors here all came from a female donor aged 60 or older with stage I lung adenocarcinoma.

This chain links TRBV5-6 with TRBJ2-3; D may be TRBD1 (5 bases). Trimming left V 0 bases short and J 2 bases short, with 10 bases between. The CDR3 is made up of 15 amino acids. Germline V lookup: CDR1 SGHDT, CDR2 YYEEEE. The CDR3, as DNA: TGTGCCAGCAGCTTGGACAGGACCATCACAGATACGCAGTATTTT. It encodes CASSLDRTITDTQYF. Using reference TRBV5-6 and TRBJ2-3 for the parts outside the CDR3, the full variable domain is DAGVTQSPTHLIKTRGQQVTLRCSPKSGHDTVSWYQQALGQGPQFIFQYYEEEERQRGNFPDRFSGHQFPNYSSELNVNALLLGDSALYLCASSLDRTITDTQYFGPGTRLTVL.

The chain joins TRBV19 to TRBJ2-7; a weak D match, TRBD2 (5 bases). The CDR3 consists of 15 residues. Germline V gene sequence: CDR1 LNHDA, CDR2 SQIVND (reference sequence). Trimming pared 3 bases from V and 1 base from J, leaving 13 bases between. DNA of the CDR3: TGTGCCAGTAGTATCATCGGGGAAGAATCCTACGAGCAGTACTTC. Amino acid sequence: CASSIIGEESYEQYF.